The 23 T cell receptor beta chains given below trace back to one sample, sequenced in a study of shared clonotypes between healthy human individuals. Clones were sequenced by immunoSEQ multiplex PCR, and TCRdb holds only the in-frame ones, with some missing. The data contain some 1,100,000 clones, around 82% of them singletons. Sequencing was carried out using memory CD4+ T cells from PBMCs. Subset defined: CD45RA-negative fraction. The receptors shown here come from a man younger than 35 in good health. Some clones in this sample may be carry-over from other donors' samples.

The rearrangement joins TRBV9 to TRBJ2-5; TRBD1 might be the D (6 bases). Trimming cost V 0 bases and J 0 bases, with 12 bases left between them. The CDR3 consists of 16 residues. Germline V gene sequence: CDR1 SGDLS, CDR2 YYNGEE. The CDR3 protein is CASSVGQGQNQETQYF. The CDR3, as DNA: TGTGCCAGCAGCGTAGGCCAGGGGCAAAACCAAGAGACCCAGTACTTC.

The chain has TRBV6-5 and TRBJ1-2; perhaps TRBD1 as D (6 bases). Per the germline V gene, CDR1 is MNHEY and CDR2 is SVGAGI. This CDR3 is 14 amino acids long. V dropped 0 bases and J dropped 6 bases, with 11 bases sitting between them. The DNA of the CDR3 is TGTGCCAGCAGTTACTCCGGGGGCAACCATGGCTACACCTTC. Its protein product is CASSYSGGNHGYTF.

The V gene is TRBV27, the J gene TRBJ1-2, with D maybe TRBD1 (5 bases). The CDR3 has 16 amino acids. Germline V gene lookup returns CDR1 MNHEY and CDR2 SMNVEV (reference sequence). Trimming took 2 bases from V and 4 from J, leaving 17 bases between them. The chain's CDR3 is CASSLSGRGEVYGYTF. The CDR3 DNA reads as TGTGCCAGCAGTTTAAGTGGGAGGGGTGAGGTCTATGGCTACACCTTC.

Turning to this clone: The sample carries other DNA sequences with the same CDR3. J is TRBJ2-6 and V is TRBV4-3; D unresolved. The CDR3 covers 15 residues. In germline, CDR1 is LGHNA, CDR2 YSLEER. Trimming took off 2 bases at V and 1 base at J, with 6 bases between the two ends. CDR3 protein: CASSQRGSGANVLTF. For the CDR3, the DNA is TGCGCCAGCAGCCAACGAGGTTCTGGGGCCAACGTCCTGACTTTC.

This clone was observed once. This chain connects TRBV6-6 to TRBJ1-2; D unclear. CDR1 and CDR2 (germline): MNHNY, SVGAGI (reference sequence). V lost 0 bases and J lost 10, with 15 bases in between. The CDR3 contains 14 residues. DNA of the CDR3: TGTGCCAGCAGTTACTCGGGAGCGGACGGAACCTACACCTTC. Protein product: CASSYSGADGTYTF.

This clone was seen only once. The gene calls are TRBV18 and TRBJ2-5; 11 bases are shared with TRBD2. The CDR3 runs to 16 residues. Germline V gene sequence: CDR1 KGHSH, CDR2 LQKENI. The junction had 7 bases not matched to a gene; V was cut back by 2 bases and J by 5 bases. The CDR3, as DNA: TGTGCCAGCTCACCATTACTAGCGGGAGTGGGGGAGACCCAGTACTTC. Amino acid sequence: CASSPLLAGVGETQYF.

The chain uses TRBV6-5 and TRBJ2-1, with 8 bases matching TRBD1. This CDR3 contains 14 residues. Trimming took 11 bases from V and 11 from J; bases not matched to a gene: 17. Looked up from germline, CDR1 is MNHEY and CDR2 is SVGAGI. CDR3 DNA: TGTGCCTGCATGGGACAGGCGAGTCATAATCAGCAGTTCTTC. Amino acid sequence: CACMGQASHNQQFF.

This clone showed up just a few times. This chain joins TRBV28 and TRBJ2-7; D may be TRBD1 or TRBD2 (5 bases each). Trimming removed 5 bases from V and 7 bases from J, with 21 bases in between. Germline CDR1 MDHEN, CDR2 SYDVKM. CDR3 size: 15 residues. CDR3 sequence reads: CASSTPGTLSREQYF. As DNA, the CDR3 is TGTGCCAGCAGTACGCCCGGGACCCTCTCGAGGGAGCAGTACTTC.

The genes are TRBV11-2 and TRBJ1-1, with D hard to call. This CDR3 contains 13 residues. V lost 0 bases to trimming and J lost 11 bases, with 13 bases between them. Germline V gene sequence: CDR1 SGHAT, CDR2 FQNNGV. CDR3 sequence (DNA): TGTGCCAGCAGCTTAGACATCCCCACATTGGCTTTCTTT. Protein product: CASSLDIPTLAFF.

This clone came up once. This rearrangement joins TRBV6-1 to TRBJ2-5; maybe TRBD1 (5 bases). V was pared by 8 bases and J by 4 bases, with 11 bases between. Germline assignment: CDR1 MNHNS and CDR2 SASEGT. The CDR3 covers 12 residues. Here the CDR3 reads CASLRTRETQYF. The DNA for the CDR3 is TGTGCCAGCTTGAGGACAAGAGAGACCCAGTACTTC.

This clone is a singleton in its sample. Other DNA sequences in the same sample also yield this CDR3. This chain connects TRBV28 to TRBJ2-2; D is unclear. Germline loops: CDR1 MDHEN, CDR2 SYDVKM. The V end was cut by 2 bases, the J end by 5 bases, with 3 bases between. The CDR3 has 12 residues. CDR3 sequence reads: CASSLVTGELFF. The CDR3 bases are TGTGCCAGCAGTTTAGTTACCGGGGAGCTGTTTTTT.

The chain employs TRBV27 and TRBJ1-1; D uncertain. Germline CDR1 reads MNHEY; CDR2 reads SMNVEV (reference sequence). Trimming left V 6 bases short and J 4 bases short, with 15 bases between. The CDR3 covers 14 residues. The CDR3 sequence is CASSLYEVGTEAFF. The DNA for the CDR3 is TGTGCCAGCAGCCTATATGAGGTGGGCACTGAAGCTTTCTTT.

This chain joins TRBV10-3 and TRBJ2-7; D is unresolved. The CDR3 has 12 amino acids. The germline V gene encodes CDR1 ENHRY and CDR2 SYGVKD. The ends were cut back, 2 bases at V and 6 bases at J, with 8 bases in the middle. The CDR3 region has the DNA TGTGCCATCAGTGAGGCGTCCGGCGAGCAGTACTTC. Amino acids: CAISEASGEQYF.

This sequence joins TRBV11-2 and TRBJ2-1; D is unclear. Trimming removed 5 bases from V and 12 bases from J, with 11 bases in between. Germline V gene data show CDR1 as SGHAT and CDR2 as FQNNGV. This CDR3 region has 11 residues. As DNA, the CDR3 is TGTGCCAGCAGCCCACTTCAACGGCAGTTCTTC. This translates into CASSPLQRQFF.

The rearrangement joins TRBV7-2 to TRBJ2-4; no clear D. The V and J ends lost 5 bases and 0 bases respectively, with 8 bases between them. CDR1 and CDR2 (germline): SGHTA, FQGNSA. CDR3 length: 14 residues. This chain's CDR3 is CASSQSLAKNIQYF. The CDR3 DNA sequence: TGTGCCAGCAGCCAAAGCTTAGCCAAAAACATTCAGTACTTC.

This chain joins TRBV28 and TRBJ2-1, with D possibly TRBD2 on 5 matching bases. CDR3 length: 17 residues. V lost 4 bases and J 6 bases, leaving 22 bases between the germline ends. Germline CDR1 MDHEN, CDR2 SYDVKM. The CDR3 here is CASSSSGAPQGFNEQFF. The CDR3 DNA follows: TGTGCCAGCAGTTCGAGCGGCGCACCCCAAGGATTCAATGAGCAGTTCTTC.

This sequence joins TRBV6-6 and TRBJ1-1; the D gene is possibly TRBD1 (6 bases). Looked up from germline, CDR1 is MNHNY and CDR2 is SVGAGI (reference sequence). The CDR3 contains 15 residues. V lost 5 bases to trimming and J lost 6 bases, with 19 bases between them. CDR3 coding DNA: TGTGCCAGCAGTACCCGGGACACCCACGGGGCTGAAGCTTTCTTT. Translation: CASSTRDTHGAEAFF.

With regard to this clone: Relative to the germline gene, one junction end is altered; a read error may explain this. This sequence joins TRBV5-1 and TRBJ2-3, with 7 bases identical to TRBD1. The CDR3 is 14 amino acids. The germline gives CDR1 SGHRS, CDR2 YFSETQ. The CDR3, as DNA: TGCGCCAGCTCGTATGACAGGGCCACAAATACGCAGTATTTT. Its protein is CASSYDRATNTQYF.

This clone showed up just once. The chain couples TRBV6-5 to TRBJ2-1, with 11 bases that match TRBD1. The CDR3 is made up of 14 amino acids. Losses at the gene ends were 6 bases for V and 5 bases for J; bases not matched to a gene: 3. Looked up from germline, CDR1 is MNHEY and CDR2 is SVGAGI. This CDR3 reads CASRRDRGDNEQFF. DNA for the CDR3: TGTGCCAGCAGGCGGGACAGGGGGGACAATGAGCAGTTCTTC.

The chain couples TRBV18 to TRBJ1-2; tentatively, D is TRBD1 (5 bases). CDR1 and CDR2 from the germline V gene are KGHSH and LQKENI. V lost 1 base, J lost 4 bases, and 13 bases lay in between. The CDR3 has 15 residues. CDR3 region: CASSPQGQGIYGYTF. CDR3 coding DNA: TGTGCCAGCTCACCACAGGGGCAGGGTATCTATGGCTACACCTTC.

The V call is TRBV10-3, the J call TRBJ2-2; 12 bases are shared with TRBD2. The CDR3 has 18 amino acids. The germline CDR1 and CDR2 sequences are ENHRY and SYGVKD. V gave up 4 bases and J gave up 4 bases; unmatched junction bases: 10. The CDR3 DNA reads as TGTGCCATCAGTGGAGGGCTAGCGGGAGGGCCCGGCACCGGGGAGCTGTTTTTT. This gives the protein CAISGGLAGGPGTGELFF.

V gene TRBV2 combines with J gene TRBJ1-2; unclear D gene. This CDR3 has 16 amino acids. The germline V gene encodes CDR1 SNHLY and CDR2 FYNNEI. Trimming took 2 bases from V and 4 from J, leaving 17 bases between them. This CDR3 reads CASSESPILRGYGYTF. CDR3 bases: TGTGCCAGCAGTGAAAGTCCGATTCTACGAGGCTATGGCTACACCTTC. The complete variable domain, with remaining parts taken from reference TRBV2 and TRBJ1-2, reads EPEVTQTPSHQVTQMGQEVILRCVPISNHLYFYWYRQILGQKVEFLVSFYNNEISEKSEIFDDQFSVERPDGSNFTLKIRSTKLEDSAMYFCASSESPILRGYGYTFGSGTRLTVV.

This clone occurred a few times. The rearrangement joins TRBV2 to TRBJ2-5; the D is unclear. Germline CDR1 reads SNHLY; CDR2 reads FYNNEI. The V end was cut by 7 bases, the J end by 3 bases, with 6 bases between. This CDR3 spans 11 amino acids. The CDR3 region is CASKVKETQYF. The CDR3 nucleotides are TGTGCCAGCAAGGTCAAAGAGACCCAGTACTTC.